These T cell receptor beta chains were read from a single sample in a study of PD-1 blockade in classical Hodgkin lymphoma. Sequencing used immunoSEQ multiplex PCR; TCRdb keeps in-frame clones, though not all of them. This table holds around 25,000 clones, around 80% found once. Sample: peripheral blood mononuclear cells (PBMCs), taken at baseline. These receptors were obtained from a human donor with classical Hodgkin lymphoma. Both conserved end residues are trimmed from each CDR3.

V: TRBV10-3; J: TRBJ1-2; CDR3: AISDRLGVYGYT
V: TRBV4-1; J: TRBJ1-6; CDR3: ASSPYFRDRRSNSPLH
V: TRBV19; J: TRBJ2-5; CDR3: ASTASGGGRETQY
V: TRBV5-1; J: TRBJ2-7; CDR3: ASSLGAGSYEQY
V: TRBV5-5; J: TRBJ2-2; CDR3: ASRTIWGNTGELF
V: TRBV14; J: TRBJ2-1; CDR3: ASSSTGNNEQF
V: TRBV29-1; J: TRBJ2-2; CDR3: SVVRGSTGELF
V: TRBV15; J: TRBJ2-7; CDR3: ATSRAPRTGGINEQY
V: TRBV2; J: TRBJ2-1; CDR3: ASGSAGTVYNEQF
V: TRBV29-1; J: TRBJ2-3; CDR3: SNSGGGTDTQY
V: TRBV6-5; J: TRBJ2-5; CDR3: ASSRGLAGVETQY
V: TRBV19; J: TRBJ2-7; CDR3: ASRDPISYEQY
V: TRBV5-6; J: TRBJ2-1; CDR3: ASSLGLGTYNEQF
V: TRBV6-5; J: TRBJ1-3; CDR3: ASSGDGSSGNTIY
V: TRBV7-9; J: TRBJ2-1; CDR3: ASSQGASYNEQF
V: TRBV7-8; J: TRBJ1-1; CDR3: ASSVMTGNTEAF
V: TRBV9; J: TRBJ1-1; CDR3: ASSVGRGPQNTEAF
V: TRBV6-5; J: TRBJ2-3; CDR3: ASSYSGGGDTQY
V: TRBV11-2; J: TRBJ2-2; CDR3: ASSSPGRGREGGELF
V: TRBV19; J: TRBJ1-2; CDR3: ASSITGGPDYGYT
V: TRBV10-3; J: TRBJ2-1; CDR3: AIGLAGGLNEQF
V: TRBV5-1; J: TRBJ1-4; CDR3: ASSQDSSNEKLF
V: TRBV10-3; J: TRBJ1-2; CDR3: AISDPGTGFYGYT
V: TRBV11-2; J: TRBJ1-2; CDR3: ASSPDGYYGYT
V: TRBV2; J: TRBJ1-6; CDR3: ASSLSRTDSPLH
V: TRBV10-3; J: TRBJ2-7; CDR3: AIRGRGTASYEQY
V: TRBV4-2; J: TRBJ1-2; CDR3: ASSQVAGQQLYGYT
V: TRBV2; J: TRBJ2-5; CDR3: ASRGTSGGTQETQY
V: TRBV7-2; J: TRBJ1-4; CDR3: ASSLAGWSEKLF
V: TRBV15; J: TRBJ2-2; CDR3: ATSRGSSGELF
V: TRBV6-5; J: TRBJ2-5; CDR3: ASSYGETQY
V: TRBV19; J: TRBJ2-5; CDR3: ASIFQGSVGETQY